The present T cell receptor (beta chain) was sequenced within a study of blood T cells in healthy people across ages. Samples had at least 7 million PBMCs isolated from them. The germline CDR1 and CDR2 sequences are SGHRS and YFSETQ. V lost 3 bases and J lost 4, with 11 bases in between. This CDR3 has 13 amino acids. Next came a second PCR, run for about 6 to 12 cycles, which used a sample-barcoded 5' primer along with a J-beta primer mix. TCRdb re-analysed the 5' RACE reads in MiXCR, keeping a single row per CDR3 protein. Of about 840,000 distinct CDR3 sequences in the sample, around 29% were seen once. This same sample was also part of a study on T cells of mothers and their children.

Sequenced sample: blood. The V gene is TRBV5-1, the J gene TRBJ2-7; D may be TRBD2 (6 bases). This clonotype originated in a woman between 40 and 50 years old in good health. Written as DNA, the CDR3 is TGCGCCAGCAGCTACGGGAGTGAGTACGAGCAGTACTTC. It encodes CASSYGSEYEQYF.